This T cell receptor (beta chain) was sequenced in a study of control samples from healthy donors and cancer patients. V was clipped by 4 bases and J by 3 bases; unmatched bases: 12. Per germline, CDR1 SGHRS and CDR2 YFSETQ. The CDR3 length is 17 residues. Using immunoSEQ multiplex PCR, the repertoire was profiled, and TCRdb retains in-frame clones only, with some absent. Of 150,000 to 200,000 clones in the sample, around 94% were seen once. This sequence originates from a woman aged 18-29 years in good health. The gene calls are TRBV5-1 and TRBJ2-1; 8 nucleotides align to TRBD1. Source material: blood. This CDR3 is CASSETLGQAFYNEQFF. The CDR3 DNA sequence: TGCGCCAGCAGCGAAACCCTGGGACAGGCTTTCTACAATGAGCAGTTCTTC.